A selection of T cell receptor beta chains follows, all from one sample in a study of T cells in Graves' hyperthyroidism and ophthalmopathy. From the multiplex PCR reads, TCRdb called clonotypes with MiXCR, one entry per CDR3 protein. The profile shows about 700,000 distinct CDR3 sequences, roughly 46% of them singletons. The sequenced material came from peripheral blood or thyroid tissue (not recorded which). These TCRs come from an adult man with Graves' disease, either hyperthyroidism or ophthalmopathy (not recorded which). The CDR3 runs from the conserved cysteine through the conserved F or W. Fields, in order: V gene, D gene, CDR3 length, J gene, clone size, CDR3 protein, CDR3 DNA. A D gene is named only where the DNA matches it firmly. Where a row states a size, it is once, few, many or the class of an expanded clone; other rows omit it.

TRBV2	.	15	TRBJ2-2	once	CASSYSISDTGELFF	TGTGCCAGCAGTTACTCGATATCCGACACCGGGGAGCTGTTTTTT
TRBV2	TRBD1	17	TRBJ1-2	.	CASSEEFAGQGANGYTF	TGTGCCAGCAGTGAGGAGTTTGCGGGACAGGGGGCCAATGGCTACACCTTC
TRBV29-1	.	13	TRBJ1-1	few	CSVSPLMNTEAFF	TGCAGCGTTTCCCCCCTCATGAACACTGAAGCTTTCTTT
TRBV7-8	.	14	TRBJ1-6	.	CASSPRSNNSPLHF	TGTGCCAGCTCACCACGAAGCAATAATTCACCCCTCCACTTT
TRBV7-9	TRBD1	14	TRBJ1-1	few	CASSGGQSNTEAFF	TGTGCCAGCAGCGGGGGACAGTCGAACACTGAAGCTTTCTTT
TRBV9	TRBD1	15	TRBJ1-5	.	CASSRTGEPNQPQHF	TGTGCCAGCAGCAGAACAGGGGAACCTAATCAGCCCCAGCATTTT
TRBV11-2	.	13	TRBJ1-4	.	CASSYRGDEKLFF	TGTGCCAGCAGCTACCGGGGGGATGAAAAACTGTTTTTT
TRBV5-1	.	14	TRBJ1-1	few	CASSFQHLNTEAFF	TGCGCCAGCAGCTTTCAGCATCTGAACACTGAAGCTTTCTTT
TRBV24-1	.	12	TRBJ1-5	.	CATSDSAGAQHF	TGTGCCACCAGTGATTCGGCGGGGGCCCAGCATTTT
TRBV15	.	14	TRBJ1-1	.	CATSRDNRATEAFF	TGTGCCACCAGCAGAGACAACAGGGCTACTGAAGCTTTCTTT
TRBV2	TRBD2	16	TRBJ2-3	.	CASSRVSGESTDTQYF	TGTGCCAGCAGCCGGGTTAGCGGGGAGAGCACAGATACGCAGTATTTT